Presented here are 14 T cell receptor beta chains from one specimen sequenced in a study of cytomegalovirus exposure and HLA in healthy donors. The primer mix had 60 Vbeta and 13 Jbeta primers. Measured with immunoSEQ multiplex PCR; TCRdb has only the in-frame clones, and not every one. The table includes about 200,000 clones, almost 70% detected once. Sequenced sample: PBMCs. All receptors derive from a middle-aged man in good health and CMV-seropositive.

CDR3 in DNA: TGTGCCAGCTCACCACCATCGGTTCCCGGGGAGCTGTTTTTT. Amino acids: CASSPPSVPGELFF. The V call is TRBV18, the J call TRBJ2-2, with D hard to call. Trimming left V 0 bases short and J 6 bases short, with 8 bases between. Germline assignment: CDR1 KGHSH and CDR2 LQKENI. CDR3 length: 14 residues.

The CDR3 protein is CASSLSDRGTGANVLTF. CDR3 sequence (DNA): TGTGCCAGCAGCCTTAGCGACAGGGGTACTGGGGCCAACGTCCTGACTTTC. The chain joins TRBV9 to TRBJ2-6, with 8 bases identical to TRBD1. The CDR3 consists of 17 residues. J was trimmed by 2 bases and V by 4 bases; bases with no gene match: 8. CDR1 SGDLS and CDR2 YYNGEE come from the germline V gene.

DNA for the CDR3: TGTGCCAGCAGCTTTGTCAGGGGGCCCTACGAGCAGTACTTC. Translation gives CASSFVRGPYEQYF. The chain has TRBV5-8 and TRBJ2-7; 8 nucleotides line up with TRBD1. The CDR3 consists of 14 residues. The germline V gene encodes CDR1 SGHTS and CDR2 YDEGEE. V dropped 2 bases and J dropped 2; count of bases not matched to a gene: 3.

The chain's CDR3 is CASSMGVSSYNEQFF. The CDR3, as DNA: TGTGCCAGTAGTATGGGCGTGAGCTCCTACAATGAGCAGTTCTTC. J is TRBJ2-1 and V is TRBV19, with no clear D. This CDR3 is built from 15 residues. V lost 3 bases and J lost 0, with 9 bases in between. CDR1 and CDR2 (germline): LNHDA, SQIVND (reference sequence).

The chain uses TRBV6-5 and TRBJ1-1, with 7 bases identical to TRBD1. With 2 bases clipped from V and 7 bases from J, the junction kept 4 bases outside the gene matches. Germline lookup yields CDR1 MNHEY and CDR2 SVGAGI. The CDR3 covers 13 residues. The CDR3 protein is CASSYPGGGEAFF. The CDR3 nucleotides are TGTGCCAGCAGTTACCCAGGGGGAGGTGAAGCTTTCTTT.

This chain connects TRBV7-2 to TRBJ1-5, with D unresolved. Trimming pared 5 bases from V and 4 bases from J, leaving 18 bases between. Germline loops: CDR1 SGHTA, CDR2 FQGNSA. The CDR3 runs 16 residues. The CDR3 loop reads CASSPPGFKTNQPQHF. The CDR3 bases are TGTGCCAGCAGCCCCCCGGGGTTTAAAACGAATCAGCCCCAGCATTTT. Drawing the rest from reference TRBV7-2 and TRBJ1-5, the complete variable domain is GAGVSQSPSNKVTEKGKDVELRCDPISGHTALYWYRQSLGQGLEFLIYFQGNSAPDKSGLPSDRFSAERTGGSVSTLTIQRTQQEDSAVYLCASSPPGFKTNQPQHFGDGTRLSIL.

The genes are TRBV5-1 and TRBJ1-1; D not certain. Trimming removed 4 bases from V and 4 bases from J, with 8 bases in between. The CDR3 runs to 12 residues. CDR1 and CDR2 (germline): SGHRS, YFSETQ. CDR3 sequence: CASSPGSTEAFF. CDR3 nucleotide sequence: TGCGCCAGCAGCCCCGGGTCCACTGAAGCTTTCTTT.

The chain carries TRBV5-1 and TRBJ2-5, with D possibly being TRBD1 (6 bases). The end of the DNA aligns better with TRBJ2-7, so the J call may be wrong. Germline CDR1 is SGHRS and CDR2 is YFSETQ. The CDR3 is 13 residues long. The CDR3 bases are TGCGCCAGCAGCCTGGACAGCATCTACGAGCAGTACTTC. Translation: CASSLDSIYEQYF.

This clone was counted a few times. The V call is TRBV19, the J call TRBJ1-4; 9 bases are shared with TRBD1. Trimming removed 7 bases from V and 8 bases from J; junction bases left unmatched: 14. CDR1 and CDR2 (germline): LNHDA, SQIVND (reference sequence). The CDR3 is 16 amino acids. The CDR3 DNA follows: TGTGCCAGTACGGCGCTAGGCGGACAGGGGAAGGAAAAACTGTTTTTT. The encoded protein is CASTALGGQGKEKLFF.

J is TRBJ1-1 and V is TRBV18; weak D call: TRBD1 (6 bases). The CDR3 spans 16 residues. V was cut by 3 bases and J by 0 bases, with 14 bases left in between. From germline, CDR1 is KGHSH and CDR2 LQKENI. CDR3 region: CASSPVSGVMNTEAFF. The CDR3 DNA reads TGTGCCAGCTCACCGGTGTCAGGGGTGATGAACACTGAAGCTTTCTTT.

The sample holds a few counts of this clone. The rearrangement links TRBV5-6 to TRBJ1-2; D not certain. CDR3 length: 12 amino acids. Between the trimmed V and J ends, which lost 1 base and 4 bases, there was a span of 5 bases. Germline CDR1 is SGHDT and CDR2 is YYEEEE. The CDR3: CASSLQVYGYTF. The CDR3 coding sequence is TGTGCCAGCAGCTTGCAGGTCTATGGCTACACCTTC.

The rearrangement joins TRBV18 to TRBJ2-4; 10 nucleotides agree with TRBD1. Germline-derived CDR1 and CDR2 are KGHSH and LQKENI. The CDR3 is 16 residues long. J was trimmed by 5 bases and V by 3 bases; bases with no gene match: 7. CDR3 coding DNA: TGTGCCAGCTCACCCCCCCGGGACAGGGGTCAAAACATTCAGTACTTC. It encodes CASSPPRDRGQNIQYF.

This clone has just one count. The chain links TRBV5-1 to TRBJ1-4; no firm D call. The CDR3 extends over 15 amino acids. The V gene's germline CDR1 is SGHRS and CDR2 YFSETQ. V lost 4 bases to trimming and J lost 2 bases, with 12 bases between them. This CDR3 reads CASSRARGTNEKLFF. CDR3 bases: TGCGCCAGCAGCCGAGCGCGAGGGACTAATGAAAAACTGTTTTTT.

The J gene is TRBJ2-3, the V gene TRBV15, with a tentative D call TRBD1 (6 bases). Germline V lookup: CDR1 LNHNV, CDR2 YYDKDF (reference sequence). V shed 3 bases and J shed 3 bases, with 13 bases lying between them. The CDR3 runs to 15 residues. CDR3 DNA sequence: TGTGCCACCAGCAGTTACAGGGTTGGGACAGATACGCAGTATTTT. Amino acid sequence: CATSSYRVGTDTQYF.